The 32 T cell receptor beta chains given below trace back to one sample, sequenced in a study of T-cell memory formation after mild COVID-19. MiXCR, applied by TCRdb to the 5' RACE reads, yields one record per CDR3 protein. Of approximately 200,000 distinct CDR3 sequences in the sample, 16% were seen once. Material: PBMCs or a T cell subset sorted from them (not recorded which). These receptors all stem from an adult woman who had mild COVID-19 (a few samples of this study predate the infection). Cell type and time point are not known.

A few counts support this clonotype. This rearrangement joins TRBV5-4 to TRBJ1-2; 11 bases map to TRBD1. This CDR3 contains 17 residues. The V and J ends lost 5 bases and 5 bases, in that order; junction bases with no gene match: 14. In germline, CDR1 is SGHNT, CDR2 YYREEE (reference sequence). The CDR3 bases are TGTGCCAGCAGTACTGGGACAGGGGGTGAAGCTTCGTATGGCTACACCTTC. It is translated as CASSTGTGGEASYGYTF.

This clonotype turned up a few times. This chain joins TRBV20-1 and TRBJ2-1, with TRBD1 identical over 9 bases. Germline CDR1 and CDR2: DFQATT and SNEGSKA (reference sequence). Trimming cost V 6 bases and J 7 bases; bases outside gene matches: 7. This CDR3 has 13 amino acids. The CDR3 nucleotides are TGCAGTGCCCCGGGACAGGGCGGAAATGAGCAGTTCTTC. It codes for CSAPGQGGNEQFF.

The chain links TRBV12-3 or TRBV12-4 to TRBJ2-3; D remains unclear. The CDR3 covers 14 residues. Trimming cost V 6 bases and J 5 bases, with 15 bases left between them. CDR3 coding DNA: TGTGCCAGCAGGAGCTCCAAGCAAGGAGATACGCAGTATTTT. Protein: CASRSSKQGDTQYF.

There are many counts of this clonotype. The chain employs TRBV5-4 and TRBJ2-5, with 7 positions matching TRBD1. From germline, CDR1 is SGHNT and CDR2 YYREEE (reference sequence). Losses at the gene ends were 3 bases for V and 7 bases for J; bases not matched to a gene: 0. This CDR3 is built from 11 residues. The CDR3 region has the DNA TGTGCCAGCAGCTACAGGGGGACCCAGTACTTC. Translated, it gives CASSYRGTQYF.

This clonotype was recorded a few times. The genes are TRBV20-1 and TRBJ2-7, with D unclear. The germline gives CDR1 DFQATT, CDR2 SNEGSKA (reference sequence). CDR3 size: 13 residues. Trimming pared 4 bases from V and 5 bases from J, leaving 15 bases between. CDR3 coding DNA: TGCAGTGCTATCGGACGGGTGGACCACGAGCAGTACTTC. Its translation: CSAIGRVDHEQYF.

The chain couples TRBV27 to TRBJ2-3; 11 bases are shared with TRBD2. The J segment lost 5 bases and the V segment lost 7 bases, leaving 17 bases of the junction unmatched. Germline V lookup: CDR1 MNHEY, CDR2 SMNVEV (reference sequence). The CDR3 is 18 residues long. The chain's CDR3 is CASKLRLAGGPTIDTQYF. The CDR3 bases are TGTGCCAGCAAATTAAGGCTAGCGGGAGGCCCTACGATAGATACGCAGTATTTT.

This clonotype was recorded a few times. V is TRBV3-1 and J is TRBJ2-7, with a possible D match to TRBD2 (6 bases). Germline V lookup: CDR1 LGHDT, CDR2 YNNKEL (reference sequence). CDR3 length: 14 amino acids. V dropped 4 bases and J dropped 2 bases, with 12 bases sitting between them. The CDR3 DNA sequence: TGTGCCAGCAGCCGCGGGGACCCTCCCTACGAGCAGTACTTC. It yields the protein CASSRGDPPYEQYF.

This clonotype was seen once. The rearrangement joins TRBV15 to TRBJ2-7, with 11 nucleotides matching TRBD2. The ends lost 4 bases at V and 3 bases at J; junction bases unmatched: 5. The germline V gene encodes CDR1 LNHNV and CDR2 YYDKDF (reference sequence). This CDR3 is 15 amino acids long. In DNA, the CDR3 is TGTGCCACCAGCATATCCGGGACTAGCGGCTACGAGCAGTACTTC. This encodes CATSISGTSGYEQYF.

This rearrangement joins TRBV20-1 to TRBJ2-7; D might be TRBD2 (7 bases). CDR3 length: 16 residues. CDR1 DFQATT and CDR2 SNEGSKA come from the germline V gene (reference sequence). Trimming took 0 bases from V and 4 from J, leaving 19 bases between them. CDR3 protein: CSARDSGRGAGYEQYF. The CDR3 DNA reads TGCAGTGCTAGAGATTCAGGACGGGGGGCGGGTTACGAGCAGTACTTC.

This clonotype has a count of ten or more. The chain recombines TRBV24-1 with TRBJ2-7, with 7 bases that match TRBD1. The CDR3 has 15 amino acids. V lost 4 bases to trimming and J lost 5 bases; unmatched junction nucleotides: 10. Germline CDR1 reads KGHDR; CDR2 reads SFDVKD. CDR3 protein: CATSDSEDRKDEQYF. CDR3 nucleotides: TGTGCCACCAGTGACTCCGAGGACAGGAAGGACGAGCAGTACTTC.

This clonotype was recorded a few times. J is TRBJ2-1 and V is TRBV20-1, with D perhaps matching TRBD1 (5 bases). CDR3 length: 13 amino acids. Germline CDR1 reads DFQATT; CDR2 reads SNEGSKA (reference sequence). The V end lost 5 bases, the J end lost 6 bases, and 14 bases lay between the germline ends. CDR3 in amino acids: CSALGRVRNEQFF. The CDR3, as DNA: TGCAGTGCTCTTGGCAGGGTCCGCAATGAGCAGTTCTTC.

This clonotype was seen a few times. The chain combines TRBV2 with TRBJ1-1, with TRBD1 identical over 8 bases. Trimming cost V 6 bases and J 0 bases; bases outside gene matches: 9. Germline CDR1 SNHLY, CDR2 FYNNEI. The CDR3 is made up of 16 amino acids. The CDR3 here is CASSAGTGDMNTEAFF. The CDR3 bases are TGTGCCAGCAGCGCCGGGACAGGAGACATGAACACTGAAGCTTTCTTT.

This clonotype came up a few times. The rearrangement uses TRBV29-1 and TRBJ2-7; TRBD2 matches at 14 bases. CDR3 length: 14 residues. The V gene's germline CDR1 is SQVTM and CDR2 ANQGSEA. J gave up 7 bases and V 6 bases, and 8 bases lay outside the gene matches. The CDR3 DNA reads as TGCAGCGTCGGGGGACTAGCGGGAGAGTATGAGCAGTACTTC. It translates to CSVGGLAGEYEQYF.

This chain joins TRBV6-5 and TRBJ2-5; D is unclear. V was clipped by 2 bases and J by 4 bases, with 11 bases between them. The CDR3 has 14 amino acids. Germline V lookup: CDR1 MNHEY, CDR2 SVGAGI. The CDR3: CASSYHLGLETQYF. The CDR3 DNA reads TGTGCCAGCAGTTACCACTTGGGTTTAGAGACCCAGTACTTC.

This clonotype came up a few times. CDR3 DNA sequence: TGTGCCACCCAGGCAAGATCCACAGATACGCAGTATTTT. It encodes CATQARSTDTQYF. The gene calls are TRBV24-1 and TRBJ2-3; D gene ambiguous. In germline, CDR1 is KGHDR, CDR2 SFDVKD. There are 13 residues in the CDR3. V was pared by 9 bases and J by 2 bases, with 11 bases between.

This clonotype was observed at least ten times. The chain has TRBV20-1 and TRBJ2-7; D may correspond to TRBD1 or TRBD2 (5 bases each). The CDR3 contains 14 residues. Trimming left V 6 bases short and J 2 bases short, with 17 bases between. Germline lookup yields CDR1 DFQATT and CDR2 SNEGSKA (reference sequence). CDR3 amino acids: CSALNRDRAYEQYF. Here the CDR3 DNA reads TGCAGTGCACTCAACCGGGACCGCGCCTACGAGCAGTACTTC.

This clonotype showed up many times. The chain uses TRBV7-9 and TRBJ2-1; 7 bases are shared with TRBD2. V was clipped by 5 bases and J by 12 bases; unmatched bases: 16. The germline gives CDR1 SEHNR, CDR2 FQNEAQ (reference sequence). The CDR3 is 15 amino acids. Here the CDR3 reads CASSPSGIASGSQFF. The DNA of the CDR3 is TGTGCCAGCAGCCCCAGCGGGATCGCTTCCGGTTCGCAGTTCTTC. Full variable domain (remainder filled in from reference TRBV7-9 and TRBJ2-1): DTGVSQNPRHKITKRGQNVTFRCDPISEHNRLYWYRQTLGQGPEFLTYFQNEAQLEKSRLLSDRFSAERPKGSFSTLEIQRTEQGDSAMYLCASSPSGIASGSQFFGPGTRLTVL.

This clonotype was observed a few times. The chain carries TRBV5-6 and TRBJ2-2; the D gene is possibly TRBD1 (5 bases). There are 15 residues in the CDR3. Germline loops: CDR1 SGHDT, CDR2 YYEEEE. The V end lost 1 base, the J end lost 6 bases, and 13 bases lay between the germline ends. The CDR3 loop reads CASSLLSGKAGELFF. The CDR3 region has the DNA TGTGCCAGCAGCTTGTTATCAGGGAAGGCCGGGGAGCTGTTTTTT.

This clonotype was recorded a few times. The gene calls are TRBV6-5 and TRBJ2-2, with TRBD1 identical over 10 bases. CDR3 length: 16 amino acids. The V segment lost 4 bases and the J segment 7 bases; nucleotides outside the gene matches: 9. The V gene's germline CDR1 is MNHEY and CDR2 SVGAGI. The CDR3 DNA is TGTGCCAGCAGTTGGGGGACAGGGGCCGGTATCGGGGAGCTGTTTTTT. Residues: CASSWGTGAGIGELFF.

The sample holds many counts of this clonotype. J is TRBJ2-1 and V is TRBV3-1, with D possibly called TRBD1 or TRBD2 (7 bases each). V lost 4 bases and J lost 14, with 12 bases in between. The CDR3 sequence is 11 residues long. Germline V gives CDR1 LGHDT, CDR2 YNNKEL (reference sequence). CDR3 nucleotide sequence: TGTGCCAGCAGCCGGGGAGGGGGCAAGTTCTTC. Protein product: CASSRGGGKFF.

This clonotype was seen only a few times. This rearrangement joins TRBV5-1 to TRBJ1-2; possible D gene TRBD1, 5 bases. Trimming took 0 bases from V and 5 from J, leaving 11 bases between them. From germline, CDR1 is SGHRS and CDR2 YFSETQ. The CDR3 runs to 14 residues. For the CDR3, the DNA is TGCGCCAGCAGCTTGGCCCAGGGAAAGTATGGCTACACCTTC. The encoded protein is CASSLAQGKYGYTF.

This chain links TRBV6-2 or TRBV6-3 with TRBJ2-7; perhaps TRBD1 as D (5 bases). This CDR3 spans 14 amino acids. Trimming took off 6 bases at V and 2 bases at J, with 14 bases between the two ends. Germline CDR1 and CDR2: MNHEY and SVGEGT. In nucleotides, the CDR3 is TGTGCCAGCAGAACGAGTGGCAGGGCCTACGAGCAGTACTTC. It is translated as CASRTSGRAYEQYF.

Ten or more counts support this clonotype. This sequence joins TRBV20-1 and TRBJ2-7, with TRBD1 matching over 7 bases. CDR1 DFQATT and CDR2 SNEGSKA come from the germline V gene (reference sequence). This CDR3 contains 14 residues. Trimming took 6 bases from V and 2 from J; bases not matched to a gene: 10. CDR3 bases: TGCAGTGCCAGCCCCACGGGACAGACCTACGAGCAGTACTTC. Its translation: CSASPTGQTYEQYF.

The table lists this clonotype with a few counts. This CDR3 is CASSLQGSVSDTQYF. The CDR3 DNA reads as TGCGCCAGCAGCTTGCAGGGGTCTGTCTCGGATACGCAGTATTTT. The V call is TRBV5-1, the J call TRBJ2-3; D is possibly TRBD1 (6 bases). The CDR3 is 15 residues long. Deletions cut 1 base from V and 6 bases from J, with 15 bases between. Looked up from germline, CDR1 is SGHRS and CDR2 is YFSETQ.

As DNA, the CDR3 is TGTGCCAGCAGTTCCTGGTCCAGGGGATCCTACGAGCAGTACTTC. Translated: CASSSWSRGSYEQYF. The chain joins TRBV12-3 or TRBV12-4 to TRBJ2-7, with a possible D match to TRBD1 (6 bases). V was pared by 4 bases and J by 1 base, with 14 bases between. The CDR3 contains 15 residues.

This CDR3 is CATSDPPGTGGEHEQFF. The CDR3 bases are TGTGCCACCAGTGACCCTCCCGGGACAGGGGGTGAACATGAGCAGTTCTTC. The J gene is TRBJ2-1, the V gene TRBV24-1; 11 nucleotides agree with TRBD1. Germline CDR1 reads KGHDR; CDR2 reads SFDVKD. The CDR3 runs to 17 residues. V lost 4 bases, J lost 8 bases, and 12 bases stayed unmatched.

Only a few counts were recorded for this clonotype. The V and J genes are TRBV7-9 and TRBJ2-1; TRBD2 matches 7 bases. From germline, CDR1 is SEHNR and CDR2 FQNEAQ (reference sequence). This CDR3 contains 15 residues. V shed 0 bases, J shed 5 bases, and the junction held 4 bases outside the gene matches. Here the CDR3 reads CASSLAGGPNNEQFF. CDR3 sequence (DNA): TGTGCCAGCAGCTTAGCGGGAGGGCCGAACAATGAGCAGTTCTTC.

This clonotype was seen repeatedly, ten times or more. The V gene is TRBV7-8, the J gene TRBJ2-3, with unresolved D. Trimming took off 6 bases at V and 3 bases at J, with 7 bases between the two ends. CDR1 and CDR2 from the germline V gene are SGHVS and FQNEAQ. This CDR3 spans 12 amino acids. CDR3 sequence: CASRARTDTQYF. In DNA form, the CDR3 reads TGTGCCAGCAGGGCCCGGACAGATACGCAGTATTTT.

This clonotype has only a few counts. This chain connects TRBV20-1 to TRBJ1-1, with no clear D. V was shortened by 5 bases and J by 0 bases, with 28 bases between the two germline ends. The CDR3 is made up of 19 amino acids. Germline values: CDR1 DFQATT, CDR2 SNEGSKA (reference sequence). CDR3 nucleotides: TGCAGTGCTCCCCCCTCGGGCAAGGGAAGACTGGAGATGAACACTGAAGCTTTCTTT. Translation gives CSAPPSGKGRLEMNTEAFF.

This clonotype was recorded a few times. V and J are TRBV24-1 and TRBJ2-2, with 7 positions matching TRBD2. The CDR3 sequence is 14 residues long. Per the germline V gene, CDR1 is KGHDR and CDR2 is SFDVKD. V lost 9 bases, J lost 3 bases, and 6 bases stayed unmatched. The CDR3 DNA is TGTGCCACCGCCGGGACTACTTACACCGGGGAGCTGTTTTTT. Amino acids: CATAGTTYTGELFF.

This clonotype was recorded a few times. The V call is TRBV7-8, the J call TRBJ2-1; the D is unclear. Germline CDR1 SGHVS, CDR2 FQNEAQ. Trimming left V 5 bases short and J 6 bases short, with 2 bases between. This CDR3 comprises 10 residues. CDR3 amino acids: CASSANEQFF. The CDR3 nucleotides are TGTGCCAGCAGCGCCAATGAGCAGTTCTTC. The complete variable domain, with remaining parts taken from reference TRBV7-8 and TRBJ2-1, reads GAGVSQSPRYKVAKRGQDVALRCDPISGHVSLFWYQQALGQGPEFLTYFQNEAQLDKSGLPSDRFFAERPEGSVSTLKIQRTQQEDSAVYLCASSANEQFFGPGTRLTVL.

CDR3 in amino acids: CASSPGTGALLEAFF. Here the CDR3 DNA reads TGCGCCAGCAGCCCGGGGACAGGGGCCCTACTAGAAGCTTTCTTT. The chain joins TRBV5-1 to TRBJ1-1; 10 nucleotides line up with TRBD1. The CDR3 covers 15 residues. The germline gives CDR1 SGHRS, CDR2 YFSETQ. V shed 4 bases and J 8 bases; nucleotides not matched to a gene: 11.